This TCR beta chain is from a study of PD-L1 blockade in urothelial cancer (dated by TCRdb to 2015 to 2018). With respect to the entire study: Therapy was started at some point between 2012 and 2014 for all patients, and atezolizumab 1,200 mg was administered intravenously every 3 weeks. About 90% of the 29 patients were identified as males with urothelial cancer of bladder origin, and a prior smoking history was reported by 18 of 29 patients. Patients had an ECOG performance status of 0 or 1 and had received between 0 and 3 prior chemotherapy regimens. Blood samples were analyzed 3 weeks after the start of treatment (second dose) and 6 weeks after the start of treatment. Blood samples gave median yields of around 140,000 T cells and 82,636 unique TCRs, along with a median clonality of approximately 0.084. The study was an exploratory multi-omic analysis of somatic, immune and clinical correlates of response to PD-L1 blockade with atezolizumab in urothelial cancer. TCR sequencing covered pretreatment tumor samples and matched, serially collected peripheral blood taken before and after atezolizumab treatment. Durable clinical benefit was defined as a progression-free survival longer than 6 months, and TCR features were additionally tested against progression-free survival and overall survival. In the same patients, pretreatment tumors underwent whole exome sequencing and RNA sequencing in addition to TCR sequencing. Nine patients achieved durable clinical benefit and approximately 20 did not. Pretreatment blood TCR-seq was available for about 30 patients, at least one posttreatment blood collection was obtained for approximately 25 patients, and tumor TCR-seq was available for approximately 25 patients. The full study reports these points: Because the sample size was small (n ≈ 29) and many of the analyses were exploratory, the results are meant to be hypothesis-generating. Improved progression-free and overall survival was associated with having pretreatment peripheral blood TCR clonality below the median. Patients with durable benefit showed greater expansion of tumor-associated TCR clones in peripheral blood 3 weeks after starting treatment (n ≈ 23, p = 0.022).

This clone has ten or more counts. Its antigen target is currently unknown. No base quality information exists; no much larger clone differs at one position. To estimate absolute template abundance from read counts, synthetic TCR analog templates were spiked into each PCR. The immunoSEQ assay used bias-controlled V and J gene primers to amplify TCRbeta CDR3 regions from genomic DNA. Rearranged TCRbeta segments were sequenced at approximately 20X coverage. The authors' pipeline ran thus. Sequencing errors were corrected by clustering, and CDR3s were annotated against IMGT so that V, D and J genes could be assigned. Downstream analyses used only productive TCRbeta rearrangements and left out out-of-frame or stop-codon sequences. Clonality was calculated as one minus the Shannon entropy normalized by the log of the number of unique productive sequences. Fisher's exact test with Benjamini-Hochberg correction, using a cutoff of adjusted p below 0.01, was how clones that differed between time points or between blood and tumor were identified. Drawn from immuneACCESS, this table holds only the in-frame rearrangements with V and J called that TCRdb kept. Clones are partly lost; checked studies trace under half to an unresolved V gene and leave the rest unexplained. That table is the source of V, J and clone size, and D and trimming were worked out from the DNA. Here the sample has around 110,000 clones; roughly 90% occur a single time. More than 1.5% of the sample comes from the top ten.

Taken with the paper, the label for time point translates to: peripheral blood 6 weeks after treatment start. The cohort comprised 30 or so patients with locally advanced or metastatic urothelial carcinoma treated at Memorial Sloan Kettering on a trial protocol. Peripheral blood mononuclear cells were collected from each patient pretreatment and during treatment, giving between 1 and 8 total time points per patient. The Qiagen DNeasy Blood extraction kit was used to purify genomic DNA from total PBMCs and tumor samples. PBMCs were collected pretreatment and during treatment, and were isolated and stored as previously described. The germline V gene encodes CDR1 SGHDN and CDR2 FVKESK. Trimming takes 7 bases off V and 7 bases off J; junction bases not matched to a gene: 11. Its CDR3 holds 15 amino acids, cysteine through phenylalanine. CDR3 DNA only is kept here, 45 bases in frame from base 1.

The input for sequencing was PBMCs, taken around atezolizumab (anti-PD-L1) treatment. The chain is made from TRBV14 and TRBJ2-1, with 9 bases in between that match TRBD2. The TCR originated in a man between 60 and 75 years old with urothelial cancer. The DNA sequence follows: TGTGCCAGCACCTCAGCGGGGGGCGCTGGGAATGAGCAGTTCTTC. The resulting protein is CASTSAGGAGNEQFF.